The 10 T cell receptor beta chains below all came from one sample that was sequenced in a study of untreated major depressive disorder. Profiling relied on immunoSEQ multiplex PCR, and the TCRdb table lists in-frame clones only, not all of them. The sample shows approximately 12,000 clones, about nine tenths of them seen only once. Their target antigens are unknown. General study points: TRBV05-01 (Vbeta 5.1) usage was higher in CD4+ T cells of depressed patients than controls.

Material: CD4+ T cells from PBMCs. Receptor source: a man aged 25-45 years with major depressive disorder.

J is TRBJ1-1 and V is TRBV5-8; 7 nucleotides match TRBD1. The germline gives CDR1 SGHTS, CDR2 YDEGEE. Germline trimming cut 0 bases from V and 1 base from J; bases unmatched to any gene: 3. CDR3 length equals 15 residues. The CDR3 DNA sequence: TGTGCCAGCAGCTTGGCCAGGGGGACGAACACTGAAGCTTTCTTT. Translation gives CASSLARGTNTEAFF.

J is TRBJ1-2 and V is TRBV5-1; D might be TRBD1 (6 bases). CDR1 is SGHRS and CDR2 is YFSETQ in the germline V gene. The V and J ends lost 0 bases and 1 base respectively, with 13 bases between them. There are 16 residues in the CDR3. The CDR3, as DNA: TGCGCCAGCAGCTTGGCCACAGGGAGTGGTAACTATGGCTACACCTTC. Encoded protein: CASSLATGSGNYGYTF.

The V call is TRBV20-1, the J call TRBJ1-1, with a possible D match to TRBD1 (5 bases). The CDR3 has 11 residues. CDR1 and CDR2 (germline): DFQATT, SNEGSKA (reference sequence). The V gene lost 7 bases and the J gene lost 3 bases, with 9 bases spanning the gap. CDR3 amino acids: CSVRGDTEAFF. The DNA of the CDR3 is TGCAGTGTCCGGGGCGACACTGAAGCTTTCTTT.

CDR3 loop: CASSHGLATGELFF. The CDR3 DNA is TGTGCCAGCAGCCACGGACTAGCGACCGGGGAGCTGTTTTTT. This chain uses TRBV4-2 with TRBJ2-2; 9 positions agree with TRBD2. The junction had 1 base not matched to a gene; V was cut back by 3 bases and J by 5 bases. In germline, CDR1 is LGHNA, CDR2 YNFKEQ. The CDR3 runs 14 residues.

In this sample, this clone turned up a few times. The rearrangement joins TRBV15 to TRBJ2-1; D possibly corresponds to TRBD2 (7 bases). Germline V gene data show CDR1 as LNHNV and CDR2 as YYDKDF (reference sequence). V gave up 1 base and J gave up 8 bases, with 12 bases separating them. This CDR3 spans 14 amino acids. The CDR3 nucleotides are TGTGCCACCAGCAGAGGGACTAGGGGGGATGAGCAGTTCTTC. As protein: CATSRGTRGDEQFF.

This clone appeared a single time. The genes are TRBV6-6 and TRBJ1-5, with 8 bases aligning to TRBD1. V lost 5 bases, J lost 2 bases, and 5 bases stayed unmatched. Germline assignment: CDR1 MNHNY and CDR2 SVGAGI (reference sequence). The CDR3 length is 15 residues. CDR3 region: CASSPTTGGNQPQHF. The CDR3 DNA reads as TGTGCCAGCAGTCCGACGACAGGGGGCAATCAGCCCCAGCATTTT.

V and J are TRBV28 and TRBJ2-7; D uncertain. This CDR3 contains 13 residues. In germline, CDR1 is MDHEN, CDR2 SYDVKM. The V end lost 2 bases, the J end lost 3 bases, and 8 bases lay between the germline ends. The CDR3 DNA sequence: TGTGCCAGCAGTTTAGGGCACTTCTACGAGCAGTACTTC. Protein: CASSLGHFYEQYF.

The chain carries TRBV5-1 and TRBJ2-3, with 12 nucleotides matching TRBD2. CDR1 is SGHRS, CDR2 YFSETQ, per germline. Germline trimming cut 4 bases from V and 3 bases from J; bases unmatched to any gene: 3. This CDR3 contains 15 residues. The CDR3 reads CASSRTSGETDTQYF. The CDR3 DNA is TGCGCCAGCAGCAGGACTAGCGGGGAAACAGATACGCAGTATTTT.

V gene TRBV14 combines with J gene TRBJ1-1; perhaps TRBD1 as D (5 bases). The ends were cut back, 5 bases at V and 0 bases at J, with 7 bases in the middle. Germline CDR1 and CDR2: SGHDN and FVKESK. This CDR3 region has 13 residues. CDR3: CASSKGVNTEAFF. The DNA for the CDR3 is TGTGCCAGCAGCAAAGGGGTGAACACTGAAGCTTTCTTT.

The CDR3 DNA is TGTGCCAGCAGTGTTAGCGGGGGGGCCGGCTACAATGAGCAGTTCTTC. Residues: CASSVSGGAGYNEQFF. This rearrangement joins TRBV6-4 to TRBJ2-1; 11 bases agree with TRBD2. Germline V gives CDR1 MRHNA, CDR2 SNTAGT. With V trimmed by 4 bases and J by 3 bases, 5 bases remained unmatched. This CDR3 spans 16 amino acids.